The entry below gives a single T cell receptor (beta chain) sequence along with its context. Its specificity is unknown. TCRdb's copy holds only in-frame clones and misses some; the assay was immunoSEQ multiplex PCR. The sample lists some 95,000 clones, approximately 90% occurring once. Germline assignment: CDR1 WNHNN and CDR2 SYGVQD (reference sequence). This CDR3 is built from 14 residues. V trimming: 9 bases; J trimming: 4 bases; junction bases outside the gene matches: 8. This specimen belongs to a study of OX40 agonist ivuxolimab in advanced cancers. Overall study findings and caveats: The investigators did not determine what antigen specificity the expanded peripheral T cells had. Expanded clones belonging to CD8+ T cells outnumbered, on average, those of CD4+.

This chain connects TRBV10-1 to TRBJ2-1; TRBD2 matches 8 bases. The receptor's source is an adult with an advanced solid tumor such as melanoma, head and neck, liver or kidney cancer. The material sequenced was CD4+ or CD8+ T cells sorted from blood, taken in a trial of the OX40 agonist ivuxolimab. The CDR3 region is CARESSGPYNEQFF. The CDR3 DNA reads TGCGCCAGAGAGTCTAGCGGGCCTTACAATGAGCAGTTCTTC.